The 15 T cell receptor beta chains below were found in one sample sequenced in a study of OX40 agonist ivuxolimab in advanced cancers. The method was immunoSEQ multiplex PCR; TCRdb's version includes in-frame clones alone and lacks a portion of them. The sample lists tens of thousands of clones, 80% to 85% occurring once. The source was CD4+ or CD8+ T cells sorted from blood, collected in a trial of the OX40 agonist ivuxolimab. These receptors were obtained from an adult with an advanced solid tumor such as melanoma, head and neck, liver or kidney cancer.

The chain has TRBV5-6 and TRBJ1-1, with TRBD1 identical over 8 bases. Germline CDR1 reads SGHDT; CDR2 reads YYEEEE. This CDR3 has 16 residues. The V gene end was trimmed by 1 base and the J gene end by 1 base; junction bases not matched to a gene: 6. CDR3 residues: CASSLLVGQGNTEAFF. The CDR3 region has the DNA TGTGCCAGCAGCTTGTTAGTCGGACAGGGGAACACTGAAGCTTTCTTT.

The V and J genes are TRBV5-1 and TRBJ2-2, with TRBD2 matching 8 bases. Germline CDR1 and CDR2: SGHRS and YFSETQ. V lost 0 bases and J lost 6; bases outside the gene matches: 4. This CDR3 contains 15 residues. The CDR3 DNA reads as TGCGCCAGCAGCTTGGCCCCGGGAGGGGCCGGGGAGCTGTTTTTT. Amino acids: CASSLAPGGAGELFF.

This chain connects TRBV7-8 to TRBJ2-5; weak D call: TRBD1 (6 bases). Germline-derived CDR1 and CDR2 are SGHVS and FQNEAQ. Trimming left V 5 bases short and J 5 bases short, with 18 bases between. The CDR3 runs to 15 residues. CDR3 bases: TGTGCCAGCAGCCTCCTACAGGGTCCCGTGGAGACCCAGTACTTC. This translates into CASSLLQGPVETQYF.

This sequence joins TRBV9 and TRBJ1-5, with D uncertain. The CDR3 loop spans 15 amino acids. Trimming removed 0 bases from V and 2 bases from J, with 9 bases in between. Germline CDR1 and CDR2: SGDLS and YYNGEE. The CDR3 sequence: CASSVGGFGNQPQHF. In nucleotides, the CDR3 is TGTGCCAGCAGCGTAGGGGGATTTGGCAATCAGCCCCAGCATTTT. Full variable domain (remainder filled in from reference TRBV9 and TRBJ1-5): DSGVTQTPKHLITATGQRVTLRCSPRSGDLSVYWYQQSLDQGLQFLIQYYNGEERAKGNILERFSAQQFPDLHSELNLSSLELGDSALYFCASSVGGFGNQPQHFGDGTRLSIL.

V is TRBV9 and J is TRBJ2-4; D is possibly TRBD2 (5 bases). There are 18 residues in the CDR3. CDR1 SGDLS and CDR2 YYNGEE come from the germline V gene. V was pared by 0 bases and J by 0 bases, with 16 bases between. CDR3 sequence: CASSVEEVFAGAKNIQYF. For the CDR3, the DNA is TGTGCCAGCAGCGTAGAGGAGGTTTTCGCGGGAGCCAAAAACATTCAGTACTTC.

The rearrangement links TRBV19 to TRBJ2-2; D is unclear. Germline V gene lookup returns CDR1 LNHDA and CDR2 SQIVND (reference sequence). The ends were cut back, 3 bases at V and 4 bases at J, with 9 bases in the middle. The CDR3 covers 14 residues. Written as DNA, the CDR3 is TGTGCCAGTAGTATGGCTAGTGGCACCGGGGAGCTGTTTTTT. The encoded protein is CASSMASGTGELFF.

The rearrangement uses TRBV9 and TRBJ2-6; maybe TRBD2 (5 bases). The V gene lost 0 bases and the J gene lost 3 bases, with 7 bases spanning the gap. The length of the CDR3 is 15 residues. Germline V gives CDR1 SGDLS, CDR2 YYNGEE. CDR3 region: CASSVEGSGANVLTF. Here the CDR3 DNA reads TGTGCCAGCAGCGTAGAAGGGAGTGGGGCCAACGTCCTGACTTTC.

The chain employs TRBV29-1 and TRBJ1-2; a weak D match, TRBD1 (6 bases). Per germline, CDR1 SQVTM and CDR2 ANQGSEA. The CDR3 runs to 12 residues. Trimming took 6 bases from V and 4 from J, leaving 12 bases between them. This CDR3 reads CSVPTGPYGYTF. The CDR3 region has the DNA TGCAGCGTCCCGACAGGACCCTATGGCTACACCTTC.

The J gene is TRBJ2-1, the V gene TRBV27; TRBD1 agrees at 8 bases. Germline V gene lookup returns CDR1 MNHEY and CDR2 SMNVEV (reference sequence). The CDR3 spans 14 residues. V was clipped by 6 bases and J by 12 bases; unmatched bases: 13. CDR3 loop: CASSPEGRGQGQFF. In DNA form, the CDR3 reads TGTGCCAGCAGCCCCGAGGGTCGCGGACAGGGGCAGTTCTTC.

The rearrangement links TRBV9 to TRBJ1-1; 12 bases align to TRBD1. The CDR3 length is 15 residues. The trim removed 5 bases at V and 4 bases at J, leaving 6 bases unmatched. Germline assignment: CDR1 SGDLS and CDR2 YYNGEE. CDR3 sequence reads: CASSPGTGGRTEAFF. The CDR3 DNA sequence: TGTGCCAGCAGTCCAGGGACAGGGGGCCGCACTGAAGCTTTCTTT.

The chain recombines TRBV28 with TRBJ2-7; 7 bases align to TRBD2. The CDR3 runs 15 residues. Germline V lookup: CDR1 MDHEN, CDR2 SYDVKM. After removal of 6 bases from V and 3 bases from J, the junction contained 11 bases not matched to a gene. The CDR3 is CASSSGLVDHYEQYF. The CDR3 coding sequence is TGTGCCAGCAGCTCCGGACTAGTAGACCACTACGAGCAGTACTTC.

This chain connects TRBV7-3 to TRBJ1-2, with D tentatively TRBD1 (5 bases). Germline values: CDR1 SGHTA, CDR2 FQGTGA. V was cut by 2 bases and J by 2 bases, with 9 bases left in between. The CDR3 totals 14 residues. CDR3 sequence: CASSLVTANYGYTF. The CDR3 DNA reads as TGTGCCAGCAGCTTAGTGACAGCGAACTATGGCTACACCTTC. The full variable domain, in which reference TRBV7-3 and TRBJ1-2 provide the parts outside the CDR3, is GAGVSQTPSNKVTEKGKYVELRCDPISGHTALYWYRQSLGQGPEFLIYFQGTGAADDSGLPNDRFFAVRPEGSVSTLKIQRTERGDSAVYLCASSLVTANYGYTFGSGTRLTVV.

The J gene is TRBJ2-1, the V gene TRBV11-3; possible D gene TRBD1, 6 bases. Trimming shortened V by 1 base and J by 5 bases, and 18 bases separated the two germline ends. Germline assignment: CDR1 SGHNT and CDR2 YENEEA. The CDR3 is 17 amino acids. As DNA, the CDR3 is TGTGCCAGCAGCTTAGGGCCCGGGGCAGGGGCAGACAATGAGCAGTTCTTC. It translates to CASSLGPGAGADNEQFF.

The rearrangement uses TRBV28 and TRBJ1-4; 7 bases map to TRBD1. Looked up from germline, CDR1 is MDHEN and CDR2 is SYDVKM. The CDR3 loop spans 16 amino acids. Trimming at V came to 6 bases and at J to 5 bases, leaving 12 bases not matched to a gene. In DNA form, the CDR3 reads TGTGCCAGCAGGCGATCTACAGGGGCCCAAAATGAAAAACTGTTTTTT. Translation gives CASRRSTGAQNEKLFF.

This sequence joins TRBV27 and TRBJ2-1; D might be TRBD1 (6 bases). V lost 5 bases and J 5 bases, leaving 19 bases between the germline ends. The CDR3 runs to 16 residues. The germline V gene encodes CDR1 MNHEY and CDR2 SMNVEV (reference sequence). The CDR3 region is CASSQDMGASDNEQFF. CDR3 nucleotides: TGTGCCAGCAGTCAGGATATGGGGGCGTCGGACAATGAGCAGTTCTTC.